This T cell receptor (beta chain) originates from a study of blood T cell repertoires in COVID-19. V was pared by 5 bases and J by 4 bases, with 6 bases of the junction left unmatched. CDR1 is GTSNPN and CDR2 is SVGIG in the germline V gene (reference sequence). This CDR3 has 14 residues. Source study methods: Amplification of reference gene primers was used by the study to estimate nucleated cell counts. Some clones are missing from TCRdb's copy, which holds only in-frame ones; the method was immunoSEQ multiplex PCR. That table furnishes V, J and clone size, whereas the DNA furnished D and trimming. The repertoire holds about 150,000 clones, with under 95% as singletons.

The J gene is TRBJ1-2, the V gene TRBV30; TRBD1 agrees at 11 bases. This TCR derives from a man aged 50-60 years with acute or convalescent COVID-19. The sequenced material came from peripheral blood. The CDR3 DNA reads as TGTGCCTGGGAGATAGGACAGGGGGCCTATGGCTACACCTTC. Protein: CAWEIGQGAYGYTF.